The entry that follows covers one T cell receptor beta chain sequence. Its target antigen remains unknown. No much larger clone is present one base from it, and per-base qualities are unavailable. CDR1 and CDR2, looked up from the germline V gene (reference sequence), are LNHNV and YYDKDF. V was cut back by 4 bases and J by 7 bases, leaving a gap of 14 bases between them. Spanning cysteine to phenylalanine, the CDR3 consists of 15 amino acids. Solely the CDR3 DNA is kept, with 45 bases framed from the first base. In the prospective study, participants were roughly 18 to 100 years old, resided in about two dozen geographic areas of the United States, and were enrolled through a virtual design. In the prospective study, participants were assigned to cohorts based on the clinical history participants reported in a screening survey and a study questionnaire. Recovered participants in ImmuneRACE Cohort 3 were defined as having two consecutive negative NP/OP PCR tests, clearance from a healthcare professional, or resolution of symptoms. Mobile phlebotomists in the prospective study collected whole blood, serum and a nasopharyngeal or oropharyngeal swab from every participant. Prospective study participants could optionally give additional blood draws and questionnaires over a roughly two-month period. Blood samples from the prospective study were shipped frozen or at room temperature prior to DNA extraction.

This entry comes from a study of blood T cell repertoires in COVID-19 (dated by TCRdb to the early 2020s). Concerning the study at large: Samples covering the acute and convalescent phases of COVID-19 were provided by collaborators in the United States, Italy and Spain. Where available, HLA class I and class II types were obtained from metadata supplied by the sample provider rather than from assay-based typing. The sample metadata nearly always contained a de-identified subject ID, COVID-19 status, age in years and sex. The repertoires were made available in a free public database intended to serve as a resource for research on the immune response to SARS-CoV-2. Deeply sampled blood TCRbeta repertoires from subjects exposed to, actively infected with, or recovered from COVID-19 were included in the dataset. The prospective study material was composed of cDNA or gDNA derived from T cells, B-cell-depleted T cells, or PBMCs. The samples were drawn from two sources: the first 160 participants of the ongoing ImmuneRACE study, and some 1,300 subjects contributed by 6 global collaborators.

TCRbeta CDR3 regions were amplified from genomic DNA using the immunoSEQ Assay, a bias-controlled multiplex PCR. In the authors' own workflow: The number of nucleated cells in each sample was estimated from the amplification of reference gene primers within the assay. Sequence reads were collapsed and filtered to measure the absolute abundance of every unique TCRbeta CDR3 rearrangement. Productive Simpson clonality was computed per sample as the square root of Simpson's diversity index over productive rearrangements. TCRdb mirrors the immuneACCESS table, restricted to in-frame sequences. Some clones are absent from its copies; in checked studies, under half trace to an unresolved V gene, and the reason for the others is unknown. Clonal size and the V and J genes are those of that table, whereas D and trimming came from the DNA. For this sample the table gives 350,000 to 400,000 clones, of which 88% were detected only once. The ten largest account for 1.2% of the sample.

Broad study findings and their caveats: Clinical and demographic metadata were provided uncurated, with the amount varying by source and participant.

The sequence joins TRBV15 to TRBJ1-6; the D gene cannot be resolved reliably. This clonotype was sampled from a woman younger than 30 who had recovered from COVID-19. The specimen was PBMCs or T cells enriched from blood (not recorded which). The CDR3 sequence is CATSMNRLRNSPLHF. The sequenced DNA: TGTGCCACCAGCATGAACAGATTAAGGAATTCACCCCTCCACTTT.